Listed below are T cell receptor beta chains from one sample, sequenced in a study of T-cell memory formation after mild COVID-19. One entry per CDR3 protein, called by TCRdb with MiXCR from the 5' RACE reads. The table includes around 99,000 distinct CDR3 sequences, about an eighth detected once. What was sequenced was PBMCs or a T cell subset sorted from them (not recorded which). All receptors derive from a man between 18 and 29 years old who had mild COVID-19 (a few samples of this study predate the infection). Cell type and time point are not known. Each CDR3 is given with its conserved first and last residue. The D gene is left open where the match is weak. For some rows the clone size is stated as once, few or many, or as a class when expanded; others skip it.

D gene	clone size	J gene	V gene	CDR3 DNA	CDR3 protein
TRBD1	few	TRBJ1-1	TRBV6-2/TRBV6-3	TGTGCCAGCAGTGTTGACAGGGGTGGAAACACTGAAGCTTTCTTT	CASSVDRGGNTEAFF
.	.	TRBJ2-3	TRBV5-1	TGCGCCAGCAGCTTGGCCGGATGGGACACCGACACAGATACGCAGTATTTT	CASSLAGWDTDTDTQYF
TRBD2	medium-sized	TRBJ2-1	TRBV6-4	TGTGCCAGCAGTGACTCGAGCGGGGGGGCAAATGAGCAGTTCTTC	CASSDSSGGANEQFF
.	many	TRBJ1-4	TRBV18	TGTGCCAGCTCACCCTCGGTGGGGGGCGTCGCAACTAATGAAAAACTGTTTTTT	CASSPSVGGVATNEKLFF
TRBD1	.	TRBJ2-7	TRBV11-3	TGTGCCAGCAGCCCGGGGGACAGGGGCCACGAGCAGTACTTC	CASSPGDRGHEQYF
.	few	TRBJ2-3	TRBV6-2/TRBV6-3	TGTGCCAGCAAAGGCGTACACAGCGAATCAGATACGCAGTATTTT	CASKGVHSESDTQYF
TRBD2	few	TRBJ2-2	TRBV4-3	TGCGCCAGCAGCCAAGGAGGGACTAGTAACACCGGGGAGCTGTTTTTT	CASSQGGTSNTGELFF
.	.	TRBJ1-5	TRBV7-9	TGTGCCAGCAGCTTATCGGCGGGGGATCCCCAGCATTTT	CASSLSAGDPQHF
.	.	TRBJ1-1	TRBV19	TGTGCCAGTAGTATAGGACCGATGGAAGCTTTCTTT	CASSIGPMEAFF
TRBD2	.	TRBJ2-1	TRBV20-1	TGCAGTGCTAGGGGACTAGAGGATAATGAGCAGTTCTTC	CSARGLEDNEQFF
.	few	TRBJ2-1	TRBV19	TGTGCCAGTAGTATCGCGGCCCTGGGGGCCAATGAGCAGTTCTTC	CASSIAALGANEQFF
.	.	TRBJ2-5	TRBV6-1	TGTGCCAGCAGCCCTTCATTAACAGGGTTCGGAGAGACCCAGTACTTC	CASSPSLTGFGETQYF
.	.	TRBJ2-6	TRBV20-1	TGCAGTGCTCGGGACCGCAGCTCTGGGGCCAACGTCCTGACTTTC	CSARDRSSGANVLTF
TRBD1	few	TRBJ2-1	TRBV11-3	TGTGCCAGCAGCTTAGGGACAGGGGGCATCAATGAGCAGTTCTTC	CASSLGTGGINEQFF
.	few	TRBJ1-5	TRBV19	TGTGCCAGTAAGGGGCTCGACCCGACGGGCAATCAGCCCCAGCATTTT	CASKGLDPTGNQPQHF
.	few	TRBJ2-6	TRBV4-1	TGCGCCAGCAGCCAAGACGGATACAATGGGGCCAACGTCCTGACTTTC	CASSQDGYNGANVLTF
TRBD1	.	TRBJ1-1	TRBV18	TGTGCCAGCTCACCCGACAGGGTCGGCACTGAAGCTTTCTTT	CASSPDRVGTEAFF
.	many	TRBJ2-1	TRBV7-7	TGTGCCAGCAGCTTAGACGGGGTGGATGAGCAGTTCTTC	CASSLDGVDEQFF
TRBD1	few	TRBJ2-1	TRBV4-1	TGCGCCAGCAGCCTGACTCGACAGGGTGGATCCTACAATGAGCAGTTCTTC	CASSLTRQGGSYNEQFF
.	.	TRBJ1-4	TRBV4-3	TGCGCCAGCAGCCATAAGTATGAAAAACTGTTTTTT	CASSHKYEKLFF
.	.	TRBJ1-1	TRBV6-5	TGTGCCAGCGCCTCGAGGCAGCCGAACACTGAAGCTTTCTTT	CASASRQPNTEAFF
.	few	TRBJ2-2	TRBV12-3/TRBV12-4	TGTGCCAGCAGTTTTCGGGGATCCGGGGAGCTGTTTTTT	CASSFRGSGELFF
.	many	TRBJ1-5	TRBV27	TGTGCCAGCAGTTGGGGCAGCGGGCCCAATCAGCCCCAGCATTTT	CASSWGSGPNQPQHF
TRBD1	few	TRBJ1-5	TRBV3-1	TGTGCCAGCAGTTCCGGGACAGGGGCTGGGAGCAATCAGCCCCAGCATTTT	CASSSGTGAGSNQPQHF
.	.	TRBJ2-1	TRBV11-2	TGTGCCAGCAGCACGGGGAGGGGGGGAATCAACAATGAGCAGTTCTTC	CASSTGRGGINNEQFF
.	few	TRBJ2-4	TRBV20-1	TGCAGTGCTAGAGATGGGTACCCCATTCAGTACTTC	CSARDGYPIQYF
.	many	TRBJ2-5	TRBV12-3/TRBV12-4	TGTGCCAGCAGTTCCCATTCGGGTCTCCAAGAGACCCAGTACTTC	CASSSHSGLQETQYF
TRBD2	few	TRBJ2-5	TRBV20-1	TGCAGTGCTAGAGGAGAGCTAGCGGGGATTTCAGAGACCCAGTACTTC	CSARGELAGISETQYF
TRBD2	few	TRBJ2-5	TRBV20-1	TGCAGTGCTAGACGGCGGGGGAGGTTGGAGACCCAGTACTTC	CSARRRGRLETQYF
.	.	TRBJ2-1	TRBV18	TGTGCCAGCTCACCCCCAGGGGGGCCAAATGAGCAGTTCTTC	CASSPPGGPNEQFF
.	few	TRBJ2-1	TRBV27	TGTGCCAGCAGGTTCCCGGGGTCTTACAATGAGCAGTTCTTC	CASRFPGSYNEQFF
.	few	TRBJ1-3	TRBV6-6	TGTGCCAGCAGTATGACGGTTCGGGGAAACACCATATATTTT	CASSMTVRGNTIYF
.	few	TRBJ2-1	TRBV15	TGTGCCACCAACCGAGGGGCCTCCTACAATGAGCAGTTCTTC	CATNRGASYNEQFF
TRBD1	.	TRBJ2-7	TRBV20-1	TGCAGTGCCATAGACAGGGGTACCTACGAGCAGTACTTC	CSAIDRGTYEQYF
.	.	TRBJ2-4	TRBV7-9	TGTGCCAGCAGCTCCTCTGGGGCCAAAAACATTCAGTACTTC	CASSSSGAKNIQYF
.	.	TRBJ1-3	TRBV7-9	TGTGCCAGCAGCTTAGTGCCGGTAACTGGAAACACCATATATTTT	CASSLVPVTGNTIYF
TRBD2	few	TRBJ2-5	TRBV7-9	TGTGCCAGCAGCCGGGGGGGGGCCAGCCCGTTGGAGACCCAGTACTTC	CASSRGGASPLETQYF
TRBD1	many	TRBJ1-1	TRBV6-1	TGTGCCAGCAGTGAAGGACAGGGGCCGGGTCAGACTGAAGCTTTCTTT	CASSEGQGPGQTEAFF
TRBD2	few	TRBJ2-5	TRBV27	TGTGCCAGCAGCCCCAGCGGGGGGGCCTGGGAGACCCAGTACTTC	CASSPSGGAWETQYF
.	few	TRBJ2-6	TRBV3-1	TGTGCCAGCAGCCAGCAACGGATTTCTGGGGCCAACGTCCTGACTTTC	CASSQQRISGANVLTF